A single T cell receptor beta chain is shown here with its context. This CDR3 has 12 amino acids. CDR1 and CDR2 from the germline V gene are MNHEY and SVGAGI. Trimming pared 5 bases from V and 8 bases from J, leaving 10 bases between. This record belongs to a study of cytomegalovirus exposure and HLA in healthy donors. Use of 60 Vbeta and 13 Jbeta primers characterized the PCR. Profiling relied on immunoSEQ multiplex PCR, and the TCRdb table lists in-frame clones only, not all of them. The data contain some 110,000 clones, around 10% of them singletons. The specimen sequenced was PBMCs. The chain has TRBV6-5 and TRBJ2-1; D might be TRBD2 (5 bases). This TCR came from a young man in good health and CMV-seronegative. This CDR3 is CASSTRGYEQFF. DNA of the CDR3: TGTGCCAGCAGTACTCGGGGTTATGAGCAGTTCTTC.